This TCR beta chain was found in a study of CD8+ T cells in alopecia areata. Reverse transcription of extracted RNA yielded cDNA, which provided the sequencing template. Profiling relied on immunoSEQ multiplex PCR, and the TCRdb table lists in-frame clones only, not all of them. The data show approximately 200,000 clones, around 56% seen once. The table lists this clone with a few counts. Antigen: not known. Treatment meaning: oral pan-JAK inhibitor, 5-10 mg twice daily. CDR1 and CDR2 (germline): LGHNA, YNFKEQ. The CDR3 has 15 amino acids. Trimming removed 1 base from V and 1 base from J, with 7 bases in between. Study-wide results and caveats: Scalp and blood retained many expanded lesional clones during tofacitinib.

The receptor was isolated from a human donor with alopecia areata. The chain joins TRBV4-2 to TRBJ2-2; D is perhaps TRBD1 (6 bases). The sequenced sample was CD4+ T cells sorted from blood, obtained at week 4, from a patient treated with tofacitinib. In DNA, the CDR3 is TGTGCCAGCAGCCAAGGACAGGAGAACACCGGGGAGCTGTTTTTT. Its translation is CASSQGQENTGELFF.